These T cell receptor beta chains were read from a single sample in a study of blood T cell repertoires in COVID-19. Measured with immunoSEQ multiplex PCR; TCRdb has only the in-frame clones, and not every one. This sample has some 150,000 clones, with 78% found just once. Material: PBMCs or T cells enriched from blood (not recorded which). The receptors shown here come from a woman between 45 and 65 years old who had recovered from COVID-19. CDR3s include the opening cysteine and the closing phenylalanine or tryptophan. The D gene is left open where the match is weak. Some rows mark clone size as missing; the rest say once, few, many or name a class of expanded clone.

J: TRBJ1-1; D: NA; V: TRBV6-5; size: NA; DNA: TGTGCCAGCCTCGGGGGAACTTGGACTGAAGCTTTCTTT; CDR3: CASLGGTWTEAFF
J: TRBJ2-7; D: NA; V: TRBV7-2; size: NA; DNA: TGTGCCAGCACCGTGACAGCAATAAGCTCCTACGAGCAGTACTTC; CDR3: CASTVTAISSYEQYF
J: TRBJ2-1; D: NA; V: TRBV21-1; size: NA; DNA: TGTGCCAGCAGCAAAGGGGTCCCTTCAGGACTAGCGGTGAGCTCCTACAATGAGCAGTTCTTC; CDR3: CASSKGVPSGLAVSSYNEQFF
J: TRBJ1-2; D: NA; V: TRBV2; size: NA; DNA: TGTGCCAGCAGTGAGTCCAGAACCTATGGCTACACCTTC; CDR3: CASSESRTYGYTF
J: TRBJ2-3; D: NA; V: TRBV4-2; size: NA; DNA: TGTGCCAGCAGCCTTACATACCGCTCTTTGTCTAGCACAGATACGCAGTATTTT; CDR3: CASSLTYRSLSSTDTQYF
J: TRBJ2-1; D: TRBD2; V: TRBV4-2; size: NA; DNA: TGTGCCAGCAGCCAAGACGGCGGGGGGACCTACAATGAGCAGTTCTTC; CDR3: CASSQDGGGTYNEQFF
J: TRBJ1-1; D: NA; V: TRBV30; size: NA; DNA: TGTGCCTGGAGTGTGGGGGGGCAGGAAAGGAAAGCTTTCTTT; CDR3: CAWSVGGQERKAFF
J: TRBJ2-3; D: TRBD2; V: TRBV6-4; size: NA; DNA: TGTGCCAGCAGTGTGGCTAGCGGGGGGAGCACAGATACGCAGTATTTT; CDR3: CASSVASGGSTDTQYF
J: TRBJ1-4; D: NA; V: TRBV28; size: NA; DNA: TGTGCCAGCAGTTTGCCAGGGGAAAAACTGTTTTTT; CDR3: CASSLPGEKLFF
J: TRBJ1-4; D: NA; V: TRBV3-1/TRBV3-2; size: NA; DNA: TGTGCCAGCAGCCAAGATTCCCTAGAGGAAAAGGAGGAAAAACTGTTTTTT; CDR3: CASSQDSLEEKEEKLFF
J: TRBJ1-3; D: NA; V: TRBV28; size: few; DNA: TGTGCCAGCGGCGAAGGGAGCACCATATATTTT; CDR3: CASGEGSTIYF
J: TRBJ1-5; D: TRBD1; V: TRBV6-5; size: NA; DNA: TGTGCCAGCAGAAGGGACAGGGCTGGACAGCCCCAGCATTTT; CDR3: CASRRDRAGQPQHF
J: TRBJ2-3; D: NA; V: TRBV24-1; size: NA; DNA: TGTGCCACCAGTGATTTGATCTCAGATACGCAGTATTTT; CDR3: CATSDLISDTQYF
J: TRBJ2-1; D: NA; V: TRBV10-3; size: once; DNA: TGTGCCCTCAGGGGGGAGGGTGAGCAGTTCTTC; CDR3: CALRGEGEQFF
J: TRBJ1-1; D: NA; V: TRBV15; size: NA; DNA: TGTGCCACCAGCAGATTGGCGAACACTGAAGCTTTCTTT; CDR3: CATSRLANTEAFF
J: TRBJ1-6; D: NA; V: TRBV28; size: NA; DNA: TGTGCCAGCAGTCAAGGGACATCACCCCTCCACTTT; CDR3: CASSQGTSPLHF
J: TRBJ1-3; D: NA; V: TRBV7-9; size: NA; DNA: TGTGCCAGCAGCTTCGGGACATCTGGAAACACCATATATTTT; CDR3: CASSFGTSGNTIYF
J: TRBJ1-1; D: TRBD1; V: TRBV25-1; size: NA; DNA: TGTGCCAGCAGTGAATTCGGGCCAATGACAGGGAGTGGGACTGAAGCTTTCTTT; CDR3: CASSEFGPMTGSGTEAFF
J: TRBJ1-6; D: TRBD1; V: TRBV6-1; size: NA; DNA: TGTGCCAGCAGTGAAGTGGACAGGCCTTCCTATAATTCACCCCTCCACTTT; CDR3: CASSEVDRPSYNSPLHF
J: TRBJ2-7; D: TRBD2; V: TRBV28; size: NA; DNA: TGTGCCAGCACGTCGGGGGGGGTCTACGAGCAGTACTTC; CDR3: CASTSGGVYEQYF
J: TRBJ1-3; D: TRBD1; V: TRBV18; size: NA; DNA: TGTGCCAGCTCACGACAGGGCCCTGGAAACACCATATATTTT; CDR3: CASSRQGPGNTIYF
J: TRBJ2-1; D: NA; V: TRBV29-1; size: NA; DNA: TGCAGCGTTGAGGGTACTAGTTACAATGAGCAGTTCTTC; CDR3: CSVEGTSYNEQFF
J: TRBJ2-5; D: TRBD2; V: TRBV24-1; size: NA; DNA: TGTGCCACCAGTGATACATCCGGGACTAGTTTGGCCCAGTACTTC; CDR3: CATSDTSGTSLAQYF
J: TRBJ2-5; D: TRBD1; V: TRBV10-3; size: NA; DNA: TGTGCCATCAGTGCCGGTGCGGGCAGGACAGGCGGTGCGGGAGAGACCCAGTACTTC; CDR3: CAISAGAGRTGGAGETQYF
J: TRBJ2-1; D: TRBD2; V: TRBV3-1/TRBV3-2; size: NA; DNA: TGTGCCAGCAGCCAAGGCACTAGCGGGGGCCGAGGTGAGCAGTTCTTC; CDR3: CASSQGTSGGRGEQFF
J: TRBJ2-5; D: NA; V: TRBV6-5; size: NA; DNA: TGTGCCAGCAGTAAACTCTACGGTGTACGGGAGACCCAGTACTTC; CDR3: CASSKLYGVRETQYF
J: TRBJ1-2; D: NA; V: TRBV6-5; size: NA; DNA: TGTGCCAGCAGTTACTCCAGGGGCTATGGCTACACCTTC; CDR3: CASSYSRGYGYTF
J: TRBJ1-2; D: TRBD1; V: TRBV25-1; size: NA; DNA: TGTGCCAGCAACCCCGGGACAGCTCATAACTATGGCTACACCTTC; CDR3: CASNPGTAHNYGYTF
J: TRBJ1-2; D: NA; V: TRBV7-2; size: NA; DNA: TGTGCCAGCAGGCAAGGGGGGGCTTACTATGGCTACACCTTC; CDR3: CASRQGGAYYGYTF
J: TRBJ1-4; D: TRBD1; V: TRBV28; size: once; DNA: TGTGCCAGCAGTTCTTACGGGGACAGGGGGAGCGAAAAACTGTTTTTT; CDR3: CASSSYGDRGSEKLFF
J: TRBJ2-1; D: NA; V: TRBV28; size: NA; DNA: TGTGCCAGCAGTTTTCACCAGGGACAATACAATGAGCAGTTCTTC; CDR3: CASSFHQGQYNEQFF
J: TRBJ1-5; D: NA; V: TRBV19; size: NA; DNA: TGTGCCAGTATCCCCTCGGGTAGTTGGAGCAATCAGCCCCAGCATTTT; CDR3: CASIPSGSWSNQPQHF
J: TRBJ1-1; D: TRBD1; V: TRBV28; size: NA; DNA: TGTGCCAGCAGTCCCGGGTTTCCGGGGACAGGGGTTGAAGCTTTCTTT; CDR3: CASSPGFPGTGVEAFF
J: TRBJ2-1; D: NA; V: TRBV10-1; size: NA; DNA: TGCGCCAGCAGCGGTGACAGGCGCAGCGATGAGCAGTTCTTC; CDR3: CASSGDRRSDEQFF
J: TRBJ1-2; D: TRBD1; V: TRBV4-1; size: few; DNA: TGCGCCAGCAGCCTAACCGGGACTCAGGGGGCTGGTGGCTACACCTTC; CDR3: CASSLTGTQGAGGYTF
J: TRBJ1-1; D: NA; V: TRBV7-2; size: few; DNA: TGTGCCAGCAGCTTGTTAACAGCCCAAGAAGCTTTCTTT; CDR3: CASSLLTAQEAFF
J: TRBJ2-2; D: NA; V: TRBV9; size: NA; DNA: TGTGCCAGCAGCGTAGAGCTGACAGGTGTCACCGGGGAGCTGTTTTTT; CDR3: CASSVELTGVTGELFF
J: TRBJ1-2; D: NA; V: TRBV27; size: NA; DNA: TGTGCCAGCATCTCCGACGGGAACTATGGCTACACCTTC; CDR3: CASISDGNYGYTF
J: TRBJ1-5; D: NA; V: TRBV6-1; size: once; DNA: TGTGCCAGCAGTGAAAGAGGGCTGGACAATCAGCCCCAGCATTTT; CDR3: CASSERGLDNQPQHF
J: TRBJ2-3; D: TRBD2; V: TRBV18; size: NA; DNA: TGTGCCAGCTCACCACCGCTGAGCGGGGGCTTCACAGATACGCAGTATTTT; CDR3: CASSPPLSGGFTDTQYF
J: TRBJ2-3; D: NA; V: TRBV4-2; size: NA; DNA: TGTGCCAGCAGCCAGGGGGCTCATCTTGATACGCAGTATTTT; CDR3: CASSQGAHLDTQYF
J: TRBJ1-2; D: NA; V: TRBV7-2; size: NA; DNA: TGTGCCAGCAGCTTAGGAGGATATGGCTACACCTTC; CDR3: CASSLGGYGYTF
J: TRBJ2-5; D: TRBD1; V: TRBV7-9; size: NA; DNA: TGTGCCAGCAGCTCCGACAGGGATTCTTCAGAGACCCAGTACTTC; CDR3: CASSSDRDSSETQYF
J: TRBJ1-6; D: TRBD1; V: TRBV9; size: once; DNA: TGTGCCAGCAGCGTAGGGGGACAGGGGCGATTGAACTATAATTCACCCCTCCACTTT; CDR3: CASSVGGQGRLNYNSPLHF
J: TRBJ1-1; D: TRBD1; V: TRBV6-6; size: NA; DNA: TGTGCCAGCAGTCACTTACCGGGACAGGAGTCTGAAGCTTTCTTT; CDR3: CASSHLPGQESEAFF
J: TRBJ2-7; D: NA; V: TRBV7-2; size: few; DNA: TGTGCCAGCAGCATAGCGAGCGGTTCTTCCTACGAGCAGTACTTC; CDR3: CASSIASGSSYEQYF
J: TRBJ2-2; D: NA; V: TRBV19; size: NA; DNA: TGTGCCAGTAGTCCGGCCAGGGGATCCGGGGAGCTGTTTTTT; CDR3: CASSPARGSGELFF
J: TRBJ1-2; D: NA; V: TRBV5-5; size: NA; DNA: TGTGCCAGCAGCTCCACCCCGACAGCAATTAACTATGGCTACACCTTC; CDR3: CASSSTPTAINYGYTF
J: TRBJ1-1; D: TRBD1; V: TRBV10-2; size: NA; DNA: TGCGCCAGCAGTAAGGGACAGGGGGACACTGAAGCTTTCTTT; CDR3: CASSKGQGDTEAFF
J: TRBJ2-6; D: NA; V: TRBV2; size: NA; DNA: TGTGCCAGGGAAACTAGCTCTGGGGCCAACGTCCTGACTTTC; CDR3: CARETSSGANVLTF
J: TRBJ2-6; D: NA; V: TRBV2; size: NA; DNA: TGTGCCAGCAGACCCAGGGATTACTGGTCTGGGGCCAACGTCCTGACTTTC; CDR3: CASRPRDYWSGANVLTF
J: TRBJ2-3; D: NA; V: TRBV5-4; size: NA; DNA: TGTGCCAGCAGCCAGGGACTGAGCACAGATACGCAGTATTTT; CDR3: CASSQGLSTDTQYF
J: TRBJ2-3; D: NA; V: TRBV7-2; size: NA; DNA: TGTGCCACCAAAGGTAGCGGAAACACAGATACGCAGTATTTT; CDR3: CATKGSGNTDTQYF
J: TRBJ1-6; D: TRBD1; V: TRBV2; size: NA; DNA: TGTGCCAGCAGGGTAGGACAGGGGCTACCCCTCCACTTT; CDR3: CASRVGQGLPLHF
J: TRBJ1-2; D: TRBD1; V: TRBV6-1; size: NA; DNA: TGTGCCAGCAGTGAAGTACAGGGGAATGGCTACACCTTC; CDR3: CASSEVQGNGYTF
J: TRBJ2-1; D: TRBD2; V: TRBV2; size: NA; DNA: TGTGCCAGCAGGGAGACTAGCGGGGGGTATACTAGCTCCTACAATGAGCAGTTCTTC; CDR3: CASRETSGGYTSSYNEQFF
J: TRBJ1-5; D: NA; V: TRBV28; size: NA; DNA: TGTGCCAGCAACGACCCGAGGGGGAAGGGGTTTGGCAATCAGCCCCAGCATTTT; CDR3: CASNDPRGKGFGNQPQHF
J: TRBJ2-1; D: TRBD2; V: TRBV18; size: NA; DNA: TGTGCCAGCTCCCCTATGGGCGGGGGGGCCAATGAGCAGTTCTTC; CDR3: CASSPMGGGANEQFF
J: TRBJ1-6; D: NA; V: TRBV9; size: few; DNA: TGTGCCAGCAGCGTTTTAAATTCACCCCTCCACTTT; CDR3: CASSVLNSPLHF